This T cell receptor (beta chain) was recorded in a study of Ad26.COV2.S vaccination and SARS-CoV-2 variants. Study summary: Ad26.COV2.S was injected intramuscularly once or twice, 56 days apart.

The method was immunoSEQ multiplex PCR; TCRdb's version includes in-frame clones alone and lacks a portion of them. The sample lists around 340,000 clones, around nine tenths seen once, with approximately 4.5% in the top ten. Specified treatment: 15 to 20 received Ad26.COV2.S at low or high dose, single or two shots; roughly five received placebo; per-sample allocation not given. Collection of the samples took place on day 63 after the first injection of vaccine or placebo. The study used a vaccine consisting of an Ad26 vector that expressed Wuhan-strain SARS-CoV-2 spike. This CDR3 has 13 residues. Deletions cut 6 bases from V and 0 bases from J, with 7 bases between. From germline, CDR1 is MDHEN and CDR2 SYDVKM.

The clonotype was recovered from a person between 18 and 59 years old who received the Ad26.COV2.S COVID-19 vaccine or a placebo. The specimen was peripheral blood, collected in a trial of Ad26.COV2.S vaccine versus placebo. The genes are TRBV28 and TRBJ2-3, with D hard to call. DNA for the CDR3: TGTGCCAGCAGACTATCTAGCACAGATACGCAGTATTTT. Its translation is CASRLSSTDTQYF.